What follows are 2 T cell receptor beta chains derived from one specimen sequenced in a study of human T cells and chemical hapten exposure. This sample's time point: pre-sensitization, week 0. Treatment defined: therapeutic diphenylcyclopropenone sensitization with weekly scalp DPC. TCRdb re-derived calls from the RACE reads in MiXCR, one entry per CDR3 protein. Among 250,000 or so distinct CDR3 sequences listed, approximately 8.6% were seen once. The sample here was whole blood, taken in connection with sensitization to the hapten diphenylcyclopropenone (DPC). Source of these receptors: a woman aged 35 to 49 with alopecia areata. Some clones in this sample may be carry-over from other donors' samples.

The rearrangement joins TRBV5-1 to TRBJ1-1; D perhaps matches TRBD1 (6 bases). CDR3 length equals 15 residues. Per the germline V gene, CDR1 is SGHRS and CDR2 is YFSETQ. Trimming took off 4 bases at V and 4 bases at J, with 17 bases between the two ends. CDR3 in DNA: TGCGCCAGCAGCAGGTCACAGGGAAGGGTCACTGAAGCTTTCTTT. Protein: CASSRSQGRVTEAFF.

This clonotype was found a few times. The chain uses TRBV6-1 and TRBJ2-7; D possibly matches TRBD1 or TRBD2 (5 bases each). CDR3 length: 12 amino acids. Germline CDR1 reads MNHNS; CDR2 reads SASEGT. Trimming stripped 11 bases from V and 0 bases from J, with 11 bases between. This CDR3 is CACRDDSYEQYF. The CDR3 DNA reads TGTGCCTGCCGGGACGACTCCTACGAGCAGTACTTC.